This T cell receptor (beta chain) came from a study of blood T cell repertoires in COVID-19. The V gene lost 2 bases and the J gene lost 12 bases, with 18 bases spanning the gap. The CDR3 is 14 amino acids. Germline values: CDR1 SGHNT, CDR2 YYREEE (reference sequence). Authors' analysis steps: Estimated nucleated cell counts came from reference gene primer amplification. Profiling relied on immunoSEQ multiplex PCR, and the TCRdb table lists in-frame clones only, not all of them. V, J and clone size are taken as reported in that table, and D and trimming were inferred from the DNA itself. The sample lists 200,000 or so clones, roughly 82% occurring once.

The receptor was derived from a man aged 35-49 years who had recovered from COVID-19. The chain is built from TRBV5-4 and TRBJ2-4; unclear D gene. Material for sequencing was peripheral blood. In nucleotides, the CDR3 is TGTGCCAGCAGCTTCGCGGTCCGCAGCGCCCCTCAGTACTTC. Its translation is CASSFAVRSAPQYF.